This entry features one TCR beta chain sequence. In the original processing: It was from reference gene primer amplification that nucleated cell counts were estimated. Only in-frame clones appear in the TCRdb table, and some are missing; sequencing was by immunoSEQ multiplex PCR. V and J calls and clone size are copied from that table; D and trimming were computed from the DNA. In the table there are about 140,000 clones, approximately 88% of which are singletons. Germline V gene lookup returns CDR1 SGHDT and CDR2 YYEEEE. There are 16 residues in the CDR3. Trimming cost V 3 bases and J 5 bases; bases outside gene matches: 13. These data are taken from a study of blood T cell repertoires in COVID-19. Study in general: T cells, B-cell-depleted T cells, or PBMCs provided the cDNA or gDNA that served as material.

The chain couples TRBV5-6 to TRBJ2-5; 7 bases agree with TRBD2. The clonotype originates from a man between 60 and 70 years old with active or convalescent COVID-19. The sample comprised peripheral blood. The CDR3 DNA sequence: TGTGCCAGCAGCTCAAGACTAGCTCTCCGCCGGGAGACCCAGTACTTC. This encodes CASSSRLALRRETQYF.